The 32 T cell receptor beta chains given below trace back to one sample, sequenced in a study of the immune and genomic landscape of osteosarcoma. TCRdb's table, derived via immunoSEQ multiplex PCR, lists solely in-frame clones and lacks some. The table records fewer than 3,500 clones, 65% to 80% of them present only once. The source material was tumor tissue from a local recurrence in the femur. All receptors come from a man in his late teens or twenties with osteosarcoma.

The V and J genes are TRBV5-1 and TRBJ2-1, with a tentative D call TRBD1 (5 bases). The germline gives CDR1 SGHRS, CDR2 YFSETQ. The CDR3 runs 15 residues. V was clipped by 4 bases and J by 0 bases, with 11 bases between them. CDR3 sequence (DNA): TGCGCCAGCAGCATACAGGTGGGCTCCTACAATGAGCAGTTCTTC. Translation: CASSIQVGSYNEQFF.

This chain connects TRBV27 to TRBJ1-6, with D possibly TRBD1 on 5 matching bases. Germline lookup yields CDR1 MNHEY and CDR2 SMNVEV (reference sequence). The CDR3 consists of 15 residues. The V end lost 5 bases, the J end lost 6 bases, and 14 bases lay between the germline ends. The CDR3 DNA follows: TGTGCCAGCAGTCCGCAGATTGGGGGTAATTCACCCCTCCACTTT. It encodes CASSPQIGGNSPLHF.

The V gene is TRBV11-2, the J gene TRBJ2-7; 7 bases fit TRBD2. Germline V gene data show CDR1 as SGHAT and CDR2 as FQNNGV. Trimming removed 3 bases from V and 4 bases from J; junction bases left unmatched: 6. CDR3 length: 14 residues. The CDR3 DNA reads TGTGCCAGCAGCTTCGGGGGGTCGGAGTACGAGCAGTACTTC. Translated, it gives CASSFGGSEYEQYF.

The count of this clone is one. The chain has TRBV29-1 and TRBJ2-3, with 14 bases that match TRBD2. V lost 7 bases, J lost 4 bases, and 7 bases stayed unmatched. CDR1 is SQVTM and CDR2 is ANQGSEA in the germline V gene. The CDR3 runs to 15 residues. CDR3 region: CSANGLAGGADTQYF. CDR3 sequence (DNA): TGCAGCGCCAACGGACTAGCGGGGGGAGCAGATACGCAGTATTTT.

This clone occurred a few times. The gene calls are TRBV5-5 and TRBJ2-2; D is tentatively TRBD1 or TRBD2 (5 bases each). Germline V CDR1 and CDR2: SGHKS, YYEKEE (reference sequence). The CDR3 covers 15 residues. Trimming pared 0 bases from V and 7 bases from J, leaving 13 bases between. The CDR3 DNA is TGTGCCAGCAGCTTGGTTGGGGGTAGTAACGGGGAGCTGTTTTTT. The encoded protein is CASSLVGGSNGELFF.

The chain employs TRBV27 and TRBJ2-3, with TRBD2 identical over 7 bases. The length of the CDR3 is 17 residues. Germline CDR1 and CDR2: MNHEY and SMNVEV (reference sequence). With 2 bases clipped from V and 6 bases from J, the junction kept 14 bases outside the gene matches. CDR3 nucleotide sequence: TGTGCCAGCAGTTTAACCCGCCGGGACCCGCGGGGGGATACGCAGTATTTT. It encodes CASSLTRRDPRGDTQYF.

The chain has TRBV15 and TRBJ1-1; D remains unclear. CDR1 and CDR2 (germline): LNHNV, YYDKDF (reference sequence). V was pared by 0 bases and J by 0 bases, with 8 bases between. The CDR3 has 15 amino acids. CDR3 amino acids: CATSRDGEMNTEAFF. The CDR3 coding sequence is TGTGCCACCAGCAGAGATGGTGAGATGAACACTGAAGCTTTCTTT.

V and J are TRBV5-1 and TRBJ2-3; tentatively, D is TRBD1 (6 bases). CDR1 is SGHRS and CDR2 is YFSETQ in the germline V gene. The CDR3 sequence is 14 residues long. The V and J ends lost 4 bases and 0 bases respectively, with 9 bases between them. CDR3 amino acids: CASSTDSSTDTQYF. CDR3 DNA: TGCGCCAGCAGCACGGACAGTAGCACAGATACGCAGTATTTT.

This clone was seen only a few times. V is TRBV7-2 and J is TRBJ1-5; tentative D call: TRBD1 (6 bases). The V and J ends lost 5 bases and 2 bases respectively, with 13 bases between them. The germline CDR1 and CDR2 sequences are SGHTA and FQGNSA. This CDR3 comprises 15 residues. CDR3 protein: CASSVNPGGNQPQHF. CDR3 DNA sequence: TGTGCCAGCAGCGTTAACCCAGGGGGCAATCAGCCCCAGCATTTT. The whole variable domain, filled in from reference TRBV7-2 and TRBJ1-5, reads GAGVSQSPSNKVTEKGKDVELRCDPISGHTALYWYRQSLGQGLEFLIYFQGNSAPDKSGLPSDRFSAERTGGSVSTLTIQRTQQEDSAVYLCASSVNPGGNQPQHFGDGTRLSIL.

This chain links TRBV19 with TRBJ1-1, with TRBD1 matching 9 bases. The V segment lost 4 bases and the J segment 2 bases; nucleotides outside the gene matches: 5. This CDR3 has 15 amino acids. Germline V gene data show CDR1 as LNHDA and CDR2 as SQIVND (reference sequence). The CDR3, as DNA: TGTGCCAGTAGTAGGGACAGGGATCCAAACACTGAAGCTTTCTTT. Its protein is CASSRDRDPNTEAFF.

CDR3 DNA sequence: TGTGCCAGCAGCTTAGTCAAGAACACCGGGGAGCTGTTTTTT. Its protein is CASSLVKNTGELFF. The V and J genes are TRBV7-3 and TRBJ2-2, with D hard to call. Germline CDR1 reads SGHTA; CDR2 reads FQGTGA. Trimming cost V 2 bases and J 1 base, with 5 bases left between them. The CDR3 has 14 amino acids.

The rearrangement uses TRBV19 and TRBJ1-2; TRBD1 aligns across 7 bases. After removal of 3 bases from V and 8 bases from J, the junction contained 6 bases not matched to a gene. The CDR3 runs to 13 residues. Germline lookup yields CDR1 LNHDA and CDR2 SQIVND (reference sequence). Here the CDR3 reads CASSILDRAGYTF. CDR3 coding DNA: TGTGCCAGTAGTATCCTCGACAGGGCCGGCTACACCTTC.

The rearrangement links TRBV5-1 to TRBJ2-1; D possibly corresponds to TRBD1 (6 bases). The ends were cut back, 1 base at V and 6 bases at J, with 14 bases in the middle. The germline V gene encodes CDR1 SGHRS and CDR2 YFSETQ. The CDR3 runs 15 residues. The chain's CDR3 is CASSLFLLGANEQFF. In DNA, the CDR3 is TGCGCCAGCAGCTTGTTTCTGTTGGGGGCCAATGAGCAGTTCTTC.

CDR3 DNA sequence: TGTGCCTGGAGTGTAGGGACAGGGAACACTGAAGCTTTCTTT. Protein sequence: CAWSVGTGNTEAFF. V is TRBV30 and J is TRBJ1-1; TRBD1 aligns across 8 bases. V lost 0 bases and J lost 1; bases outside the gene matches: 1. The CDR3 is 14 amino acids. Looked up from germline, CDR1 is GTSNPN and CDR2 is SVGIG (reference sequence).

In this sample, this clone turned up a few times. The chain joins TRBV6-1 to TRBJ1-2, with D hard to call. V was pared by 0 bases and J by 4 bases, with 15 bases between. CDR1 is MNHNS, CDR2 SASEGT, per germline. This CDR3 is 16 amino acids long. CDR3 in amino acids: CASSEALANSGYGYTF. The CDR3 DNA follows: TGTGCCAGCAGTGAAGCTTTGGCGAACTCTGGCTATGGCTACACCTTC.

This rearrangement joins TRBV5-6 to TRBJ2-7; no clear D. Germline V gene sequence: CDR1 SGHDT, CDR2 YYEEEE. V lost 4 bases and J 4 bases, leaving 9 bases between the germline ends. This CDR3 has 12 residues. CDR3 residues: CASSGLKYEQYF. In DNA, the CDR3 is TGTGCCAGCAGCGGTTTGAAGTACGAGCAGTACTTC.

The CDR3 loop is CASSPVYTGELFF. CDR3 bases: TGTGCCAGCAGCCCCGTCTATACCGGGGAGCTGTTTTTT. The chain recombines TRBV5-6 with TRBJ2-2; D not resolved. CDR1 and CDR2 from the germline V gene are SGHDT and YYEEEE. Trimming cost V 4 bases and J 5 bases, with 9 bases left between them. CDR3 length equals 13 residues.

This chain uses TRBV6-4 with TRBJ1-5; D ambiguous. The CDR3 spans 15 residues. The germline gives CDR1 MRHNA, CDR2 SNTAGT. V lost 7 bases and J 1 base, leaving 14 bases between the germline ends. The CDR3 DNA reads as TGTGCCAGCACCGACGGGGATGGCAGCAATCAGCCCCAGCATTTT. Protein product: CASTDGDGSNQPQHF.

The chain is built from TRBV19 and TRBJ1-3, with D unclear. V was cut by 8 bases and J by 3 bases, with 17 bases left in between. The CDR3 has 15 residues. Germline V gene data show CDR1 as LNHDA and CDR2 as SQIVND (reference sequence). CDR3 in DNA: TGTGCCAGTTATACAGCGGGTCCCATTGGAAACACCATATATTTT. Amino acid sequence: CASYTAGPIGNTIYF.

This sequence joins TRBV19 and TRBJ1-3; 7 positions match TRBD1. The germline V gene has CDR1 LNHDA and CDR2 SQIVND (reference sequence). The CDR3 is made up of 15 amino acids. The V segment lost 7 bases and the J segment 4 bases; nucleotides outside the gene matches: 10. The CDR3, as DNA: TGTGCCAGTACCCGGGACAGCGCTCACGGAAACACCATATATTTT. The encoded protein is CASTRDSAHGNTIYF.

This chain connects TRBV11-2 to TRBJ2-7, with D possibly matching TRBD2 (6 bases). The CDR3 runs 18 residues. The V end was cut by 2 bases, the J end by 2 bases, with 22 bases between. Germline CDR1 and CDR2: SGHAT and FQNNGV. In nucleotides, the CDR3 is TGTGCCAGCAGCTTACCCTTTTTGCGGGACGGATTAACCTACGAGCAGTACTTC. It yields the protein CASSLPFLRDGLTYEQYF.

The chain is built from TRBV25-1 and TRBJ2-4, with D uncertain. This CDR3 has 12 amino acids. V was shortened by 4 bases and J by 6 bases, with 7 bases between the two germline ends. Germline CDR1 MGHDK, CDR2 SYGVNS. As DNA, the CDR3 is TGTGCCAGCAGTGGGCCTCTAAACATTCAGTACTTC. Protein product: CASSGPLNIQYF.

The chain joins TRBV27 to TRBJ2-1; 13 bases align to TRBD2. With V trimmed by 2 bases and J by 4 bases, 5 bases remained unmatched. Germline loops: CDR1 MNHEY, CDR2 SMNVEV (reference sequence). The CDR3 loop spans 17 amino acids. The CDR3 coding sequence is TGTGCCAGCAGTTTACCTGGACTAGCGGGGGCGTACAATGAGCAGTTCTTC. It translates to CASSLPGLAGAYNEQFF.

This rearrangement joins TRBV28 to TRBJ2-6; TRBD1 might be the D (6 bases). Per germline, CDR1 MDHEN and CDR2 SYDVKM. Trimming stripped 3 bases from V and 0 bases from J, with 6 bases between. The CDR3 consists of 15 residues. The CDR3, as DNA: TGTGCCAGCAGTTTGGGGGCCTCTGGGGCCAACGTCCTGACTTTC. It specifies CASSLGASGANVLTF.

The chain combines TRBV5-1 with TRBJ2-7; D possibly corresponds to TRBD2 (6 bases). V lost 0 bases and J lost 4, with 11 bases in between. The CDR3 is 14 residues long. The V gene's germline CDR1 is SGHRS and CDR2 YFSETQ. CDR3: CASSLVEGSYEQYF. The CDR3 DNA reads as TGCGCCAGCAGCTTGGTGGAGGGTAGTTACGAGCAGTACTTC.

The chain is built from TRBV11-2 and TRBJ2-4, with D tentatively TRBD2 (6 bases). The CDR3 runs 15 residues. The germline CDR1 and CDR2 sequences are SGHAT and FQNNGV. Between the trimmed V and J ends, which lost 5 bases and 5 bases, there was a span of 16 bases. The CDR3 coding sequence is TGTGCCAGCAGCCCCGGGGGTCGCGGCGAAAACATTCAGTACTTC. This sequence encodes CASSPGGRGENIQYF.

V is TRBV5-6 and J is TRBJ2-7, with D possibly TRBD2 on 6 matching bases. Germline CDR1 and CDR2: SGHDT and YYEEEE. The V end was cut by 0 bases, the J end by 1 base, with 14 bases between. The CDR3 is 16 amino acids. The CDR3 DNA is TGTGCCAGCAGCTTGGATATTGTTGCGGGGTCCTACGAGCAGTACTTC. Translation gives CASSLDIVAGSYEQYF.

V and J are TRBV9 and TRBJ2-7, with 8 bases identical to TRBD1. The CDR3 extends over 15 amino acids. The V segment lost 5 bases and the J segment 3 bases; nucleotides outside the gene matches: 10. Per germline, CDR1 SGDLS and CDR2 YYNGEE. In DNA, the CDR3 is TGTGCCAGCAGTGCCCAGACAGGGGAATTCTACGAGCAGTACTTC. Translation gives CASSAQTGEFYEQYF.

This clone was counted between two and nine times. The chain uses TRBV14 and TRBJ1-3; D remains ambiguous. Trimming shortened V by 0 bases and J by 4 bases, and 13 bases separated the two germline ends. This CDR3 spans 16 amino acids. Germline CDR1 and CDR2: SGHDN and FVKESK. For the CDR3, the DNA is TGTGCCAGCAGCCAAGATAGAAGGCAGTCGGGAAACACCATATATTTT. It specifies CASSQDRRQSGNTIYF.

This rearrangement joins TRBV6-4 to TRBJ2-3; 8 nucleotides line up with TRBD2. V was pared by 4 bases and J by 3 bases, with 0 bases of the junction left unmatched. The germline V gene encodes CDR1 MRHNA and CDR2 SNTAGT. The CDR3 is made up of 13 amino acids. The chain's CDR3 is CASSGLATDTQYF. The CDR3 DNA sequence: TGTGCCAGCAGTGGACTAGCGACAGATACGCAGTATTTT.

The chain employs TRBV27 and TRBJ1-5; D possibly corresponds to TRBD1 (6 bases). The CDR3 length is 16 residues. In germline, CDR1 is MNHEY, CDR2 SMNVEV (reference sequence). The V end lost 6 bases, the J end lost 1 base, and 16 bases lay between the germline ends. The CDR3 protein is CASSHGQSKSNQPQHF. DNA for the CDR3: TGTGCCAGCAGCCACGGACAGTCAAAGAGCAATCAGCCCCAGCATTTT.

The V and J genes are TRBV19 and TRBJ1-5, with 9 bases matching TRBD1. V gave up 3 bases and J gave up 4 bases; unmatched junction bases: 4. This CDR3 region has 15 residues. From germline, CDR1 is LNHDA and CDR2 SQIVND (reference sequence). The CDR3 DNA follows: TGTGCCAGTAGTATTACGACAGGGGGGAATCAGCCCCAGCATTTT. The encoded protein is CASSITTGGNQPQHF.